The 30 T cell receptor beta chains below all came from one sample that was sequenced in a study of blood T cell repertoires in COVID-19. Generated by immunoSEQ multiplex PCR, the TCRdb table keeps only in-frame clones and is missing some. The repertoire has fewer than 300,000 clones, 80% to 95% of them found once; the top ten carry 1.1%. The sequenced material came from PBMCs or T cells enriched from blood (not recorded which). These receptors came from a young woman who had recovered from COVID-19.

The chain joins TRBV4-3 to TRBJ2-1, with 7 bases that match TRBD2. The V segment lost 4 bases and the J segment 2 bases; nucleotides outside the gene matches: 5. The CDR3 runs to 15 residues. CDR1 LGHNA and CDR2 YSLEER come from the germline V gene. CDR3 sequence: CASSPQRDPYNEQFF. The CDR3 nucleotides read TGCGCCAGCAGCCCTCAGCGGGACCCCTACAATGAGCAGTTCTTC.

In its sample, this clone was seen a few times. V is TRBV14 and J is TRBJ2-1; 8 positions agree with TRBD2. J lost 6 bases, V lost 4 bases, and 5 bases had no gene match. Germline V gene lookup returns CDR1 SGHDN and CDR2 FVKESK. CDR3 length equals 14 residues. CDR3 sequence reads: CASSLAGGANEQFF. The CDR3 coding sequence is TGTGCCAGCAGCCTCGCGGGAGGCGCCAATGAGCAGTTCTTC.

The J gene is TRBJ1-4, the V gene TRBV27, with 7 nucleotides matching TRBD1. The CDR3 extends over 13 amino acids. Germline loops: CDR1 MNHEY, CDR2 SMNVEV (reference sequence). J gave up 10 bases and V 7 bases, and 9 bases lay outside the gene matches. In DNA, the CDR3 is TGTGCCAGCACCCAGATGTCAGGGGGAAAACTGTTTTTT. Translating gives CASTQMSGGKLFF.

The chain employs TRBV29-1 and TRBJ2-3; 9 nucleotides agree with TRBD1. Unmatched junction bases numbered 9, after V lost 1 base and J lost 1 base. The germline gives CDR1 SQVTM, CDR2 ANQGSEA. The CDR3 spans 17 residues. CDR3 sequence: CSVEGLQGALGTDTQYF. Here the CDR3 DNA reads TGCAGCGTTGAAGGTCTACAGGGGGCATTGGGCACAGATACGCAGTATTTT.

The chain links TRBV28 to TRBJ2-2, with 7 bases lining up with TRBD2. The germline V gene encodes CDR1 MDHEN and CDR2 SYDVKM. This CDR3 region has 19 residues. Germline trimming cut 6 bases from V and 8 bases from J; bases unmatched to any gene: 24. Written as DNA, the CDR3 is TGTGCCAGCAGCCACCCCATGAGGGCTGGACTAGGTCGTACTGGGGAGCTGTTTTTT. Amino acid sequence: CASSHPMRAGLGRTGELFF. The variable domain in full, with the rest retrieved from reference TRBV28 and TRBJ2-2, is DVKVTQSSRYLVKRTGEKVFLECVQDMDHENMFWYRQDPGLGLRLIYFSYDVKMKEKGDIPEGYSVSREKKERFSLILESASTNQTSMYLCASSHPMRAGLGRTGELFFGEGSRLTVL.

The CDR3 loop is CASSQALAGGTYNEQFF. The CDR3 bases are TGCGCCAGCAGCCAAGCACTAGCGGGAGGGACCTACAATGAGCAGTTCTTC. V usage is TRBV4-3 and J usage is TRBJ2-1; 13 positions match TRBD2. This CDR3 is built from 17 residues. Trimming removed 1 base from V and 2 bases from J; junction bases left unmatched: 2. In germline, CDR1 is LGHNA, CDR2 YSLEER.

The CDR3 region is CASSPTGGRNTEAFF. The CDR3 coding sequence is TGTGCCAGCAGTCCCACAGGGGGGAGGAACACTGAAGCTTTCTTT. The chain employs TRBV6-5 and TRBJ1-1; 8 bases fit TRBD1. V gave up 5 bases and J gave up 1 base; unmatched junction bases: 6. Germline lookup yields CDR1 MNHEY and CDR2 SVGAGI. The CDR3 length is 15 residues.

This chain joins TRBV10-3 and TRBJ1-1; tentatively, D is TRBD1 (5 bases). The CDR3 is 14 amino acids. The V gene lost 6 bases and the J gene lost 1 base, with 12 bases spanning the gap. CDR1 and CDR2 from the germline V gene are ENHRY and SYGVKD. The CDR3 sequence is CAISDGGANTEAFF. DNA of the CDR3: TGTGCCATCAGCGACGGCGGGGCGAACACTGAAGCTTTCTTT.

There are a few counts of this clone. This chain links TRBV6-5 with TRBJ1-5; a weak D match, TRBD1 (6 bases). V lost 10 bases to trimming and J lost 1 base, with 11 bases between them. CDR1 is MNHEY, CDR2 SVGAGI, per germline. CDR3 length equals 13 residues. CDR3 in DNA: TGTGCCACCCGACAGGCAAGCAATCAGCCCCAGCATTTT. Protein: CATRQASNQPQHF.

The J gene is TRBJ2-7, the V gene TRBV5-1, with a tentative D call TRBD2 (5 bases). Trimming took 1 base from V and 6 from J, leaving 17 bases between them. The CDR3 covers 15 residues. The germline CDR1 and CDR2 sequences are SGHRS and YFSETQ. The CDR3 is CASSLFPLGEGEQYF. The CDR3 DNA sequence: TGCGCCAGCAGCTTGTTCCCACTGGGAGAGGGCGAGCAGTACTTC. The variable domain in full, with the rest retrieved from reference TRBV5-1 and TRBJ2-7, is KAGVTQTPRYLIKTRGQQVTLSCSPISGHRSVSWYQQTPGQGLQFLFEYFSETQRNKGNFPGRFSGRQFSNSRSEMNVSTLELGDSALYLCASSLFPLGEGEQYFGPGTRLTVT.

The chain is built from TRBV6-5 and TRBJ2-4; a weak D match, TRBD1 (6 bases). Germline V lookup: CDR1 MNHEY, CDR2 SVGAGI. The CDR3 length is 14 residues. Trimming removed 2 bases from V and 3 bases from J, with 8 bases in between. CDR3 loop: CASSYDRLKNIQYF. The CDR3 coding sequence is TGTGCCAGCAGTTACGACAGGCTCAAAAACATTCAGTACTTC.

The table lists this clone with a count of one. V and J are TRBV30 and TRBJ2-2; 12 bases are shared with TRBD2. The germline V gene encodes CDR1 GTSNPN and CDR2 SVGIG (reference sequence). The CDR3 runs 15 residues. Losses at the gene ends were 8 bases for V and 5 bases for J; bases not matched to a gene: 9. This chain's CDR3 is CAISLAGGGTGELFF. CDR3 nucleotides: TGTGCCATCTCACTAGCGGGAGGTGGGACCGGGGAGCTGTTTTTT. The full variable domain, completed using reference TRBV30 and TRBJ2-2, is SQTIHQWPATLVQPVGSPLSLECTVEGTSNPNLYWYRQAAGRGLQLLFYSVGIGQISSEVPQNLSASRPQDRQFILSSKKLLLSDSGFYLCAISLAGGGTGELFFGEGSRLTVL.

This CDR3 reads CASSLMGRPYEQYF. Written as DNA, the CDR3 is TGTGCCAGCAGCTTGATGGGGAGGCCCTACGAGCAGTACTTC. The chain combines TRBV7-9 with TRBJ2-7, with D tentatively TRBD2 (6 bases). The ends were cut back, 3 bases at V and 2 bases at J, with 11 bases in the middle. Per the germline V gene, CDR1 is SEHNR and CDR2 is FQNEAQ (reference sequence). This CDR3 spans 14 amino acids. The full variable domain, completed using reference TRBV7-9 and TRBJ2-7, is DTGVSQNPRHKITKRGQNVTFRCDPISEHNRLYWYRQTLGQGPEFLTYFQNEAQLEKSRLLSDRFSAERPKGSFSTLEIQRTEQGDSAMYLCASSLMGRPYEQYFGPGTRLTVT.

The gene calls are TRBV4-3 and TRBJ1-1; weak D call: TRBD1 (5 bases). The ends were cut back, 4 bases at V and 0 bases at J, with 18 bases in the middle. CDR1 and CDR2 (germline): LGHNA, YSLEER. The CDR3 totals 17 residues. The CDR3 protein is CASSRARQGTMNTEAFF. The CDR3 DNA sequence: TGCGCCAGCAGCCGAGCGCGTCAGGGCACTATGAACACTGAAGCTTTCTTT.

This chain links TRBV24-1 with TRBJ1-2; maybe TRBD1 (6 bases). Between the trimmed V and J ends, which lost 1 base and 2 bases, there was a span of 7 bases. Germline values: CDR1 KGHDR, CDR2 SFDVKD. The CDR3 totals 14 residues. In DNA form, the CDR3 reads TGTGCCACCAGTGATTTACAGGGAAACTATGGCTACACCTTC. This sequence encodes CATSDLQGNYGYTF.

Regarding this clone: Relative to the germline gene, one junction end is altered; a read error may explain this. The rearrangement uses TRBV28 and TRBJ1-6; TRBD1 aligns across 7 bases. The CDR3 is 15 amino acids. Germline V lookup: CDR1 MDHEN, CDR2 SYDVKM. Here the CDR3 DNA reads TGTGCCAGCAGTTTAGCAGGGGGTTATAGTTCACCCCTCCACTTT. It encodes CASSLAGGYSSPLHF.

The genes are TRBV28 and TRBJ1-2; D perhaps matches TRBD1 (6 bases). This CDR3 spans 13 amino acids. V shed 7 bases and J shed 2 bases, with 11 bases lying between them. Looked up from germline, CDR1 is MDHEN and CDR2 is SYDVKM. The CDR3 nucleotides read TGTGCCAGCATAGGGGGGGCCAACTATGGCTACACCTTC. Encoded protein: CASIGGANYGYTF.

In its sample, this clone was seen once. The chain links TRBV6-2 or TRBV6-3 to TRBJ1-1, with D possibly TRBD1 on 5 matching bases. The germline V gene encodes CDR1 MNHEY and CDR2 SVGEGT. The germline V and J ends were trimmed by 2 bases and 4 bases, with 11 bases remaining between them. CDR3 length: 14 amino acids. The CDR3: CASSYGGGITEAFF. The DNA for the CDR3 is TGTGCCAGCAGTTACGGGGGGGGGATCACTGAAGCTTTCTTT.

The chain combines TRBV28 with TRBJ2-7; 14 nucleotides agree with TRBD2. Germline V gene sequence: CDR1 MDHEN, CDR2 SYDVKM. J was trimmed by 6 bases and V by 3 bases; bases with no gene match: 4. The CDR3 runs to 15 residues. The CDR3 coding sequence is TGTGCCAGCAGTTTCCCGGGACTAGCGGGAGCCGAGCAGTACTTC. Translation: CASSFPGLAGAEQYF.

The chain combines TRBV5-6 with TRBJ2-7, with D tentatively TRBD1 (5 bases). V lost 2 bases and J lost 5, with 17 bases in between. Germline V gene lookup returns CDR1 SGHDT and CDR2 YYEEEE. There are 15 residues in the CDR3. This CDR3 is CASSLSPRVYDEQYF. CDR3 in DNA: TGTGCCAGCAGCTTAAGTCCCAGGGTTTACGACGAGCAGTACTTC.

This clone showed up just once. The junction does not match germline at one end; this may be a read error. The rearrangement joins TRBV7-7 to TRBJ2-2; 9 nucleotides align to TRBD1. The CDR3 totals 16 residues. The germline V gene has CDR1 SSHAT and CDR2 FNYEAQ (reference sequence). The chain's CDR3 is CASSSALGQGTGELFF. In nucleotides, the CDR3 is TGTGCTAGCAGCTCCGCACTCGGACAGGGGACCGGGGAGCTGTTTTTT.

This clone was found once. One end of the junction fails to match germline, which may point to a read error. J is TRBJ1-4 and V is TRBV7-2; TRBD1 is a possible D gene (5 bases). Germline CDR1 SGHTA, CDR2 FQGNSA. There are 13 residues in the CDR3. The chain's CDR3 is CASSFGTSEKLFF. The CDR3, as DNA: TGTGCCAGCAGTTTCGGGACTAGTGAAAAACTGTTTTTT.

The V call is TRBV6-5, the J call TRBJ1-6, with TRBD1 matching 10 bases. Germline CDR1 reads MNHEY; CDR2 reads SVGAGI. Germline trimming cut 6 bases from V and 8 bases from J; bases unmatched to any gene: 7. This CDR3 is built from 15 residues. The CDR3 nucleotides read TGTGCCAGCAGCCTCCGGGACAGGGGTGATTCACCCCTCCACTTT. Translated: CASSLRDRGDSPLHF.

V is TRBV19 and J is TRBJ1-5, with 7 bases matching TRBD1. CDR3 length: 16 amino acids. Germline CDR1 reads LNHDA; CDR2 reads SQIVND (reference sequence). The V and J ends lost 4 bases and 0 bases, in that order; junction bases with no gene match: 6. CDR3 sequence (DNA): TGTGCCAGTAGTACGAGAGACAGGGCTAGCAATCAGCCCCAGCATTTT. Translation gives CASSTRDRASNQPQHF.

This clone was recorded a few times. V and J are TRBV6-6 and TRBJ2-2; 7 nucleotides align to TRBD2. The CDR3 is 23 amino acids. J lost 1 base, V lost 5 bases, and 28 bases had no gene match. The germline CDR1 and CDR2 sequences are MNHNY and SVGAGI (reference sequence). CDR3 DNA sequence: TGTGCCAGCAGTCGCCGACTGGTAGCGGGTCCGAGTAACACCTTAATGAACACCGGGGAGCTGTTTTTT. It yields the protein CASSRRLVAGPSNTLMNTGELFF.

The J gene is TRBJ2-1, the V gene TRBV7-3; 13 nucleotides line up with TRBD2. This CDR3 is built from 14 residues. Losses at the gene ends were 5 bases for V and 9 bases for J; bases not matched to a gene: 4. Germline V gives CDR1 SGHTA, CDR2 FQGTGA. The CDR3 loop reads CASSRTSGSLEQFF. The CDR3 region has the DNA TGTGCCAGCAGCAGGACTAGCGGGAGTCTTGAGCAGTTCTTC.

V gene TRBV5-5 combines with J gene TRBJ2-3; 7 bases are shared with TRBD2. J was trimmed by 1 base and V by 1 base; bases with no gene match: 3. Germline CDR1 SGHKS, CDR2 YYEKEE (reference sequence). The CDR3 contains 15 residues. CDR3 in amino acids: CASSLTSGGTDTQYF. The CDR3 DNA follows: TGTGCCAGCAGCTTGACCAGCGGGGGCACAGATACGCAGTATTTT.

The gene calls are TRBV7-9 and TRBJ2-1; tentatively, D is TRBD2 (6 bases). The CDR3 extends over 15 amino acids. Trimming took 0 bases from V and 0 from J, leaving 6 bases between them. Per the germline V gene, CDR1 is SEHNR and CDR2 is FQNEAQ (reference sequence). The CDR3 is CASSLAGLSYNEQFF. The CDR3 coding sequence is TGTGCCAGCAGCTTAGCGGGACTCTCCTACAATGAGCAGTTCTTC.

The chain employs TRBV29-1 and TRBJ1-1, with TRBD1 as a possible D gene (5 bases). The CDR3 is made up of 10 amino acids. Trimming cost V 7 bases and J 7 bases, with 10 bases left between them. Per the germline V gene, CDR1 is SQVTM and CDR2 is ANQGSEA. The CDR3 loop reads CSARQNEAFF. CDR3 sequence (DNA): TGCAGCGCACGACAGAATGAAGCTTTCTTT.

V gene TRBV5-6 combines with J gene TRBJ2-1; 9 bases line up with TRBD2. The CDR3 totals 16 residues. CDR1 SGHDT and CDR2 YYEEEE come from the germline V gene. With V trimmed by 5 bases and J by 6 bases, 12 bases remained unmatched. The CDR3 DNA sequence: TGTGCCAGCAGTTTGCGGATAGCGGGAGCTTTCAATGAGCAGTTCTTC. Translation: CASSLRIAGAFNEQFF.